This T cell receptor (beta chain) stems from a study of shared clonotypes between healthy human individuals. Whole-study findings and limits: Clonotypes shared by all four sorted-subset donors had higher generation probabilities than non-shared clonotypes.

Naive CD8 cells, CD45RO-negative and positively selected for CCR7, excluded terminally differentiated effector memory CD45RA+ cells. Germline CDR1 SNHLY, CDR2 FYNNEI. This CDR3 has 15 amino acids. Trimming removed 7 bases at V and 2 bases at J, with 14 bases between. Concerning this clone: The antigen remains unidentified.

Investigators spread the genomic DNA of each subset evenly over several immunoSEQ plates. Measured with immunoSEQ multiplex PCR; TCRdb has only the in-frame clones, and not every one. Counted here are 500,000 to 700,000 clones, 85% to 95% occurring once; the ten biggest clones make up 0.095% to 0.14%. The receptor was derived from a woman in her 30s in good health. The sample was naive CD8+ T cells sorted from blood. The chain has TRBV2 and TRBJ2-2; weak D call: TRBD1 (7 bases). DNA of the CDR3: TGTGCCAGCAAGGAGGGGACAGTAAACACCGGGGAGCTGTTTTTT. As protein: CASKEGTVNTGELFF.